This TCR beta chain was captured in a study of brain metastases from non-small cell lung cancer. Study results and limitations: Compared with their matched primary tumors, around 69% of brain metastases showed expanded T-cell clones. Compared with primary tumors, brain metastases showed less T-cell infiltration.

Remarks on this clone: The antigen remains unidentified. The junction departs from the called germline gene at one end, perhaps through a read error.

The CDR3 loop spans 14 amino acids. Germline lookup yields CDR1 SGDLS and CDR2 YYNGEE. Method: immunoSEQ multiplex PCR; TCRdb's copy keeps in-frame clones and lacks some. The sample includes about 260 clones, around 83% seen only once; the top ten take about a tenth. This receptor was taken from a donor older than 35 with non-small cell lung cancer. The sample consisted of tissue from a brain metastasis. The chain carries TRBV9 and TRBJ2-1; 9 bases line up with TRBD2. The CDR3 loop reads CANSFSGGGNEQFF. In DNA, the CDR3 is TGTGCCAACAGCTTTAGCGGGGGCGGCAATGAGCAGTTCTTC.